This T cell receptor beta chain was sequenced during a study of low-dose radiotherapy and immunotherapy resistance in tumors. Whole-study context: Fractions of 0.5 Gy went to Cohort 1 every 2 weeks, totaling 6.5 Gy. Administration of intravenous cyclophosphamide at 200 mg/m2 took place every two weeks, one day before radiation and immunotherapy.

CDR3 length: 14 amino acids. Germline values: CDR1 DFQATT, CDR2 SNEGSKA (reference sequence). Trimming removed 6 bases at V and 2 bases at J, with 15 bases between. First-strand cDNA relied on TRAV- and TRBV-specific primers spanning alpha and beta chains. PCR amplification of the TCRs was performed with Phusion for 20 to 25 PCR cycles, and it relied on a constant-region primer together with a V-primer adapter. After the mRNA was isolated, it was amplified using in vitro transcription. TCRdb passed the reads through MiXCR, listing each CDR3 protein once. Here the sample spans around 83,000 distinct CDR3 sequences, approximately 20% being singletons. Time point in this sample: before trial treatment.

This chain links TRBV20-1 with TRBJ2-3; no definite D call. This clonotype was sampled from a male donor with prostate cancer. The sequencing here drew on PBMCs, taken before treatment. In DNA form, the CDR3 reads TGCAGTGCCTTGACTCGCTCATTCACAGATACGCAGTATTTT. Translating it yields CSALTRSFTDTQYF.